This T cell receptor beta chain was sequenced for a study of graft-versus-host responses after intestinal transplantation. Study summary: Multivisceral, liver-intestinal, or isolated intestinal transplants were received by the recipients. General study findings and limits: HvG clone declines early post-transplant were associated with peak circulating GvH levels.

This clone was seen a single time. Its cognate antigen is unknown. Some clones are missing from TCRdb's copy, which holds only in-frame ones; the method was immunoSEQ multiplex PCR. Of 80,000 to 95,000 clones detected, approximately 90% appear once; the ten largest clones hold 6%. The CDR3 is made up of 12 amino acids. The V end was cut by 4 bases, the J end by 6 bases, with 6 bases between. Germline-derived CDR1 and CDR2 are MNHEY and SVGAGI. The chain links TRBV6-5 to TRBJ2-2; D may be TRBD2 (6 bases). The source is a human donor who received an intestinal transplant. Sequencing used unstimulated CD8+ T cells sorted from spleen or lymph node cells, obtained before intestinal transplant. CDR3 amino acids: CASSWGAGELFF. DNA of the CDR3: TGTGCCAGCAGTTGGGGGGCCGGGGAGCTGTTTTTT.